A selection of T cell receptor beta chains follows, all from one sample in a study of CD8+ T cells in alopecia areata. The data were produced by immunoSEQ multiplex PCR, yet TCRdb's version contains in-frame clones alone and is incomplete. The table has about 140,000 clones, approximately 86% seen once. The sequenced sample was CD8+ T cells sorted from blood, obtained at week 4, from a patient treated with tofacitinib. Receptors were obtained from a human donor with alopecia areata. CDR3s include the opening cysteine and the closing phenylalanine or tryptophan. The D gene is left open where the match is weak. Clone size is not always given. Where it is, it says once, few, many or a class for expanded clones.

>TRBV15|.|TRBJ1-5|TRBD1
CATSRDRGREQPQHF
TGTGCCACCAGCCGGGACAGGGGGCGAGAACAGCCCCAGCATTTT
>TRBV7-9|once|TRBJ2-1|TRBD2
CASSSLAGGKYNEQFF
TGTGCCAGCAGCTCTCTAGCGGGGGGGAAATACAATGAGCAGTTCTTC
>TRBV19|.|TRBJ2-1|.
CASSISGASSYNEQFF
TGTGCCAGTAGTATCTCAGGGGCAAGCTCCTACAATGAGCAGTTCTTC
>TRBV6-1|.|TRBJ2-1|.
CASSVLAGTSYNEQFF
TGTGCCAGCAGTGTGTTAGCCGGAACCTCCTACAATGAGCAGTTCTTC
>TRBV2|.|TRBJ1-2|TRBD1
CATQGRDYGYTF
TGTGCCACACAGGGGAGGGACTATGGCTACACCTTC
>TRBV2|few|TRBJ2-7|.
CAKTRDGSYEQYF
TGTGCCAAAACTCGGGACGGATCCTACGAGCAGTACTTC
>TRBV25-1|once|TRBJ2-3|.
CASSESGGLTDTQYF
TGTGCCAGCAGTGAATCCGGGGGACTCACAGATACGCAGTATTTT
>TRBV7-6|.|TRBJ2-3|.
CASSSYSTDTQYF
TGTGCCAGCAGCTCCTACAGCACAGATACGCAGTATTTT
>TRBV5-4|.|TRBJ2-7|TRBD1
CASREGTGMISYEQYF
TGTGCCAGCAGGGAAGGGACAGGGATGATCTCCTACGAGCAGTACTTC
>TRBV27|few|TRBJ2-7|.
CASSLTSSYEQYF
TGTGCCAGCAGTTTAACAAGCTCCTACGAGCAGTACTTC
>TRBV18|.|TRBJ1-5|.
CASSPGWGRSNQPQHF
TGTGCCAGCTCACCGGGGTGGGGTAGGAGCAATCAGCCCCAGCATTTT
>TRBV10-3|.|TRBJ2-7|.
CAISEPDRRSYEQYF
TGTGCCATCAGTGAGCCTGACAGACGCTCCTACGAGCAGTACTTC
>TRBV29-1|.|TRBJ2-1|TRBD2
CSAPAIGGTSGSYEQFF
TGCAGCGCGCCGGCAATTGGTGGGACTAGCGGGAGTTATGAGCAGTTCTTC
>TRBV5-1|.|TRBJ2-1|TRBD2
CASSSGTSGEREQFF
TGCGCCAGCAGCTCCGGGACTAGCGGGGAACGAGAGCAGTTCTTC
>TRBV5-6|.|TRBJ2-2|.
CASSLEGTGELFF
TGTGCCAGCAGCTTGGAAGGGACCGGGGAGCTGTTTTTT
>TRBV29-1|.|TRBJ2-2|.
CSVIGTGELFF
TGCAGCGTTATCGGGACCGGGGAGCTGTTTTTT
>TRBV5-6|.|TRBJ1-6|.
CASSLNGANSPLHF
TGTGCCAGCAGCTTGAACGGGGCTAATTCACCCCTCCACTTT
>TRBV27|.|TRBJ1-5|.
CASSPTRHVRQPQHF
TGTGCCAGCAGTCCGACCCGACACGTCCGTCAGCCCCAGCATTTT
>TRBV15|.|TRBJ1-2|.
CATSSTFNYGYTF
TGTGCCACCAGCAGTACATTTAACTATGGCTACACCTTC
>TRBV29-1|.|TRBJ2-3|TRBD1
CSVGEPGQLTDTQYF
TGCAGCGTGGGAGAACCGGGACAGCTCACAGATACGCAGTATTTT
>TRBV10-2|.|TRBJ2-1|TRBD2
CASSWTSDYNEQFF
TGCGCCAGCAGTTGGACTAGCGACTACAATGAGCAGTTCTTC
>TRBV2|.|TRBJ1-5|.
CASSAGTQHF
TGTGCCAGCAGTGCCGGGACACAGCATTTT
>TRBV27|.|TRBJ1-2|.
CASSLAPQRGYTF
TGTGCCAGCAGTTTAGCCCCCCAGCGTGGCTACACCTTC
>TRBV13|.|TRBJ2-7|TRBD2
CASSTSPAGGHYEQYF
TGTGCCAGCAGCACAAGCCCTGCGGGAGGGCACTACGAGCAGTACTTC
>TRBV12-5|.|TRBJ1-4|.
CASGFQDGSTNEKLFF
TGTGCTAGTGGTTTTCAGGACGGCTCAACTAATGAAAAACTGTTTTTT
>TRBV9|.|TRBJ2-3|.
CASSESRADSDTQYF
TGTGCCAGCAGCGAATCCCGGGCCGACTCAGATACGCAGTATTTT
>TRBV29-1|once|TRBJ2-2|.
CSVEVENTGELFF
TGCAGCGTTGAAGTGGAGAACACCGGGGAGCTGTTTTTT
>TRBV5-1|once|TRBJ2-7|.
CASSLVGGDYEQYF
TGCGCCAGCAGCTTGGTGGGTGGCGACTACGAGCAGTACTTC
>TRBV27|.|TRBJ1-2|.
CASRFDYGYTF
TGTGCCAGCCGGTTCGACTATGGCTACACCTTC
>TRBV27|.|TRBJ1-5|.
CASSLEGQSNQPQHF
TGTGCCAGCAGTCTAGAGGGGCAGTCCAATCAGCCCCAGCATTTT
>TRBV5-6|.|TRBJ2-7|.
CASSLEYSDSYEQYF
TGTGCCAGCAGCTTGGAGTATAGTGATTCCTACGAGCAGTACTTC
>TRBV5-6|.|TRBJ2-2|.
CASSLGAGAGGELFF
TGTGCCAGCAGCTTGGGTGCAGGGGCCGGCGGGGAGCTGTTTTTT
>TRBV29-1|.|TRBJ2-7|TRBD2
CSVYLAGIVYEQYF
TGCAGCGTATATCTAGCGGGGATTGTCTACGAGCAGTACTTC
>TRBV29-1|.|TRBJ1-1|.
CSVLPPQLNTEAFF
TGCAGCGTCCTCCCTCCCCAGCTGAACACTGAAGCTTTCTTT
>TRBV25-1|.|TRBJ2-1|TRBD2
CASSQTSGYNEQFF
TGTGCCAGCAGTCAGACTAGCGGATACAATGAGCAGTTCTTC
>TRBV9|.|TRBJ2-1|TRBD2
CASSAEGLAGVDEQFF
TGTGCCAGCAGCGCCGAGGGACTAGCGGGAGTCGATGAGCAGTTCTTC
>TRBV5-4|.|TRBJ2-7|.
CASSPIPSYEQYF
TGTGCCAGCAGCCCGATACCCTCCTACGAGCAGTACTTC
>TRBV25-1|.|TRBJ1-4|.
CASSSNEKLFF
TGTGCCAGCTCCTCGAATGAAAAACTGTTTTTT